This entry concerns a single T cell receptor (beta chain). Random hexamers were used to reverse transcribe 0.5 to 1 ug of RNA. Using its own MiXCR run on the immunoSEQ multiplex PCR reads, TCRdb lists one record per CDR3 protein. The sample has some 300,000 distinct CDR3 sequences, roughly 85% seen once. The data belong to a study of CD8 T cells in Susac syndrome. The TCR originated in a human donor with multiple sclerosis. The sequencing sample was made of CD8+ T cells from PBMCs.

This CDR3 is CASKSLLAGDTQETQYF. The CDR3 region has the DNA TGTGCCAGCAAATCCTTACTAGCGGGAGACACCCAAGAGACCCAGTACTTC. J is TRBJ2-5 and V is TRBV27, with TRBD2 identical over 11 bases. Trimming took 7 bases from V and 1 from J; bases not matched to a gene: 11. From germline, CDR1 is MNHEY and CDR2 SMNVEV (reference sequence). The CDR3 consists of 17 residues.